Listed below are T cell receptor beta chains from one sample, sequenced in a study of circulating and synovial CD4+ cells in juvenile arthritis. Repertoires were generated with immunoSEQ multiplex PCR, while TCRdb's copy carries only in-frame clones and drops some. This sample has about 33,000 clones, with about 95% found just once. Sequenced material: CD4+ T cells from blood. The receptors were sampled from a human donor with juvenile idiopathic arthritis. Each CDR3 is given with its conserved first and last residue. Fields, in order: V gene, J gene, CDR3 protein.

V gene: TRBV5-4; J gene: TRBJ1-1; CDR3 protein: CASSLDLTGANTEAFF
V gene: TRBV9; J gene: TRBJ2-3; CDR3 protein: CASSVAAGQETDTQYF
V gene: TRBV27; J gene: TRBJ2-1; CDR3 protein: CASSLNPSGTLGPYNEQFF
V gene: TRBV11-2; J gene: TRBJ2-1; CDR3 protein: CASSLGSLEQFF
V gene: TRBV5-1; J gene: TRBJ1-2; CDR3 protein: CASSSGFQTDGYTF
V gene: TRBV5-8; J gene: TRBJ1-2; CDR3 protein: CASSFEDTHGYTF
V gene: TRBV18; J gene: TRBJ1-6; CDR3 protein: CASSPQGTYNSPLHF
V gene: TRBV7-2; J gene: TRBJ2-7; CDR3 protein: CASSLIQAYEQYF
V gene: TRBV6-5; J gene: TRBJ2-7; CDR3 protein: CASSPSGRNEQYF
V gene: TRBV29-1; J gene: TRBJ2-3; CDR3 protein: CSVTRLAGTDTQYF
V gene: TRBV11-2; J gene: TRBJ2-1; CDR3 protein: CASSLLAGGWNNEQFF
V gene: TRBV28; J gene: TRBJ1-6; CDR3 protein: CASAYREKNSPLHF
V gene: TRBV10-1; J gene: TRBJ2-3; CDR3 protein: CASNDRVRTDTQYF
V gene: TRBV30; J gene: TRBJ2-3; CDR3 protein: CAWGGDIASSTDTQYF
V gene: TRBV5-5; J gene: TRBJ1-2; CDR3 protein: CASHRGWSNYGYTF
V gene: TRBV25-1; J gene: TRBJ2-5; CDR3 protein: CASSDTSRAETQYF
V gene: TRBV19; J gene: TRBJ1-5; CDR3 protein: CASSITLAGAGSNQPQHF
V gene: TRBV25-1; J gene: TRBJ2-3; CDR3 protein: CASSDWGGTDTQYF
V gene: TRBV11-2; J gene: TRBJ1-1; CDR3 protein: CASSLTTGDTEAFF
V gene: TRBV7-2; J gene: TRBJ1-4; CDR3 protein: CASSLFQGFNEKLFF
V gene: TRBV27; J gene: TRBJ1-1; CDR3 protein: CASSLTGGYTEAFF
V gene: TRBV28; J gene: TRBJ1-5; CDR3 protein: CASSLFSRGGRGQPQHF
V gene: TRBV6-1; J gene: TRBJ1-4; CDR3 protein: CASSEGHRGGNEKLFF
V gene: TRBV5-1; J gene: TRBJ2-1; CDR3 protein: CASSLEGGGQNEQFF
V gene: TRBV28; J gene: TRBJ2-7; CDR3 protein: CASSLLRTSDYEQYF
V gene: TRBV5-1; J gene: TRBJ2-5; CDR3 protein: CASSLGREETQYF
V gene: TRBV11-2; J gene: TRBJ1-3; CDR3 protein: CASSPGNTIYF
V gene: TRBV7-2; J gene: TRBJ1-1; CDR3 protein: CASSLVGGGAYTEAFF
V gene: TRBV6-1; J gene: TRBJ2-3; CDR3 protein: CASAGGPTVQYF
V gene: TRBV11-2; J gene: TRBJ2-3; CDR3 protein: CASSLGMGHTDTQYF
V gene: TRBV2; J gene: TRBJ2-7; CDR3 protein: CASSIQGLGEQYF
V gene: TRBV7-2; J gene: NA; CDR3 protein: CASREGGSYEQYF
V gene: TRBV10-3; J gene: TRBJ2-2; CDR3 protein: CASTGAWGDAPHGELFF
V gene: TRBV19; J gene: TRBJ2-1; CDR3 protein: CASSSVTESRGKQFF
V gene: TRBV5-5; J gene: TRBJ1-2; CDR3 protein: CASSQYREAGYGYTF
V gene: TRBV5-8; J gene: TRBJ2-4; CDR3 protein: CASSPHLISWGDIQYF
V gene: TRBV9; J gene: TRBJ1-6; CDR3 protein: CASSVGGEGDSPLHF
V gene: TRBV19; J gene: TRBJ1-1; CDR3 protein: CASSIKTGRKSGGTEAFF
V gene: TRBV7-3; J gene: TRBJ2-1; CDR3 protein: CASSYGGAGLSYNEQFF
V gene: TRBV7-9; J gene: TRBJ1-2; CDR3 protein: CASSLRQGDGYTF
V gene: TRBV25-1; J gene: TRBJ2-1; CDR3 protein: CASSKWTSGGHEQFF
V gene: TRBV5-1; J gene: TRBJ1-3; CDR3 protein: CASSPAGGQGALSGNTIYF
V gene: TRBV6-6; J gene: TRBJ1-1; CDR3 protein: CASSLTGGTEAFF
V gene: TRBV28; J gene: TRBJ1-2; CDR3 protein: CASALSHTGGDSYGYTF
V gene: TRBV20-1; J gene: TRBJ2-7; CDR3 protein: CSAESSYEQYF
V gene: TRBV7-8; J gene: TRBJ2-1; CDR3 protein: CASNRDRGGEQFF
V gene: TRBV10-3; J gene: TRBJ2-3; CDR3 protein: CATQGLAGATDTQYF
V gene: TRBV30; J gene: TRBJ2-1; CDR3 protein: CAWGLIRNNEQFF